One and the same sample provided the 27 T cell receptor beta chains below, sequenced in a study of a mutant IDH1 vaccine in newly diagnosed glioma. Time point here: baseline, week 1 (first vaccination visit). Treatment given: pre-vaccination baseline after standard-of-care therapy. Profiling relied on immunoSEQ multiplex PCR, and the TCRdb table lists in-frame clones only, not all of them. In the table there are 99,000 or so clones, approximately 90% of which are singletons. Sample: PBMCs, taken from a glioma patient treated with radiotherapy, temozolomide or both. The receptors originated from a woman between 45 and 60 years old with glioma.

The chain recombines TRBV30 with TRBJ1-5; a possible D gene is TRBD1 (5 bases). CDR1 is GTSNPN, CDR2 SVGIG, per germline (reference sequence). The CDR3 sequence is 13 residues long. The V gene lost 2 bases and the J gene lost 6 bases, with 11 bases spanning the gap. CDR3 region: CAWSSGGFQPQHF. The CDR3 DNA reads TGTGCCTGGAGTTCTGGGGGGTTTCAGCCCCAGCATTTT.

The J gene is TRBJ2-2, the V gene TRBV5-1; D is possibly TRBD2 (6 bases). In germline, CDR1 is SGHRS, CDR2 YFSETQ. The CDR3 contains 14 residues. Trimming cost V 7 bases and J 5 bases, with 15 bases left between them. The CDR3 sequence: CASSRLGTTGELFF. The CDR3 DNA is TGCGCCAGCTCAAGACTAGGTACGACCGGGGAGCTGTTTTTT.

V and J are TRBV5-5 and TRBJ1-3, with D possibly matching TRBD1 (5 bases). CDR1 SGHKS and CDR2 YYEKEE come from the germline V gene (reference sequence). The CDR3 length is 16 residues. Between the trimmed V and J ends, which lost 6 bases and 0 bases, there was a span of 16 bases. The CDR3 spells CASTRMGVLSGNTIYF. CDR3 in DNA: TGTGCCAGCACCAGGATGGGGGTCCTCTCTGGAAACACCATATATTTT.

This clone was seen only a few times. The rearrangement uses TRBV19 and TRBJ1-1, with D unresolved. Between the trimmed V and J ends, which lost 2 bases and 4 bases, there was a span of 14 bases. This CDR3 comprises 15 residues. Germline CDR1 LNHDA, CDR2 SQIVND (reference sequence). The CDR3 is CASSIPLSGSTEAFF. CDR3 nucleotides: TGTGCCAGTAGTATACCATTGTCGGGTAGCACTGAAGCTTTCTTT.

The chain uses TRBV7-9 and TRBJ2-1; D remains unclear. Germline V gives CDR1 SEHNR, CDR2 FQNEAQ (reference sequence). This CDR3 is 16 amino acids long. The germline V and J ends were trimmed by 5 bases and 1 base, with 15 bases remaining between them. The CDR3 region is CASSPTRSRSYNEQFF. CDR3 coding DNA: TGTGCCAGCAGCCCAACGAGGAGTAGGTCCTACAATGAGCAGTTCTTC.

V gene TRBV21-1 combines with J gene TRBJ2-5; the DNA was not compared with TRBD1, the D call given in the table. TRBV21-1 is a pseudogene locus. The CDR3 sequence is 15 residues long. CDR3: CASSNGDRLQETQYF. The CDR3 DNA reads TGTGCCAGCAGCAACGGGGACAGGCTCCAAGAGACCCAGTACTTC.

This clone was seen only once. CDR3 region: CASSLGLRGTGELFF. Here the CDR3 DNA reads TGTGCCAGCAGCTTGGGACTGAGGGGGACCGGGGAGCTGTTTTTT. The rearrangement joins TRBV2 to TRBJ2-2; tentatively, D is TRBD1 or TRBD2 (6 bases each). This CDR3 comprises 15 residues. V dropped 6 bases and J dropped 5 bases, with 16 bases sitting between them. The V gene's germline CDR1 is SNHLY and CDR2 FYNNEI.

J is TRBJ1-1 and V is TRBV30; the D gene is possibly TRBD1 (5 bases). The CDR3 length is 13 residues. V shed 4 bases and J shed 10 bases, with 19 bases lying between them. CDR1 is GTSNPN and CDR2 is SVGIG in the germline V gene (reference sequence). CDR3 coding DNA: TGTGCCTGGAACCCCTCTGTCCAGGGTAGAGCTTTCTTT. It yields the protein CAWNPSVQGRAFF.

The chain is built from TRBV10-3 and TRBJ1-2; D is perhaps TRBD1 (6 bases). Trimming cost V 4 bases and J 5 bases, with 11 bases left between them. Germline V gives CDR1 ENHRY, CDR2 SYGVKD. The CDR3 consists of 13 residues. The CDR3 is CAISGGDTYGYTF. In DNA form, the CDR3 reads TGTGCCATCAGTGGGGGGGACACGTATGGCTACACCTTC.

The gene calls are TRBV18 and TRBJ1-5; the D is unclear. This CDR3 has 14 amino acids. Trimming stripped 2 bases from V and 3 bases from J, with 8 bases between. Germline assignment: CDR1 KGHSH and CDR2 LQKENI. The CDR3 is CASSPVGLNQPQHF. The CDR3 DNA follows: TGTGCCAGCTCACCAGTGGGTCTCAATCAGCCCCAGCATTTT.

This rearrangement joins TRBV11-2 to TRBJ2-1; D might be TRBD2 (6 bases). CDR1 and CDR2 (germline): SGHAT, FQNNGV. This CDR3 spans 14 amino acids. Trimming pared 2 bases from V and 2 bases from J, leaving 7 bases between. The DNA of the CDR3 is TGTGCCAGCAGCTTATCGGGAGCCTACAATGAGCAGTTCTTC. It yields the protein CASSLSGAYNEQFF.

The rearrangement joins TRBV28 to TRBJ1-1, with no clear D. The V end was cut by 2 bases, the J end by 7 bases, with 8 bases between. Germline-derived CDR1 and CDR2 are MDHEN and SYDVKM. The CDR3 consists of 12 residues. The DNA for the CDR3 is TGTGCCAGCAGTTTAGCCCCAGGTGAAGCTTTCTTT. Its protein product is CASSLAPGEAFF.

J is TRBJ1-1 and V is TRBV30; unclear D gene. Germline loops: CDR1 GTSNPN, CDR2 SVGIG (reference sequence). The CDR3 extends over 12 amino acids. V was trimmed by 0 bases and J by 5 bases, leaving 7 bases between them. CDR3 loop: CAWSVPPTEAFF. The CDR3 DNA follows: TGTGCCTGGAGTGTGCCCCCAACTGAAGCTTTCTTT.

The J gene is TRBJ1-5, the V gene TRBV7-6; 12 bases align to TRBD1. The V and J ends lost 5 bases and 2 bases, in that order; junction bases with no gene match: 4. Germline CDR1 is SGHVS and CDR2 is FNYEAQ. There are 16 residues in the CDR3. The CDR3 nucleotides are TGTGCCAGCAGCCACGGGACAGGGGGCGGCAATCAGCCCCAGCATTTT. Translation gives CASSHGTGGGNQPQHF. Full variable domain (remainder filled in from reference TRBV7-6 and TRBJ1-5): GAGVSQSPRYKVTKRGQDVALRCDPISGHVSLYWYRQALGQGPEFLTYFNYEAQQDKSGLPNDRFSAERPEGSISTLTIQRTEQRDSAMYRCASSHGTGGGNQPQHFGDGTRLSIL.

This clone was detected a few times. The same CDR3 can be traced to other DNA sequences in this sample. The rearrangement joins TRBV30 to TRBJ1-1, with D unclear. Germline-derived CDR1 and CDR2 are GTSNPN and SVGIG (reference sequence). V dropped 8 bases and J dropped 1 base, with 8 bases sitting between them. The CDR3 has 11 residues. The DNA of the CDR3 is TGTGCCAAACACGGGAACACTGAAGCTTTCTTT. Translating gives CAKHGNTEAFF.

The chain has TRBV10-3 and TRBJ1-5; maybe TRBD1 (6 bases). Germline CDR1 is ENHRY and CDR2 is SYGVKD. V shed 4 bases and J shed 0 bases, with 7 bases lying between them. CDR3 length equals 14 residues. DNA of the CDR3: TGTGCCATCAGTGCAGGGGATAGCAATCAGCCCCAGCATTTT. It is translated as CAISAGDSNQPQHF.

The chain links TRBV5-5 to TRBJ2-7, with D perhaps given as TRBD1 or TRBD2 (6 bases each). Germline CDR1 SGHKS, CDR2 YYEKEE (reference sequence). This CDR3 is 13 amino acids long. The germline V and J ends were trimmed by 4 bases and 6 bases, with 14 bases remaining between them. In nucleotides, the CDR3 is TGTGCCAGCAGCCTGAGGGGGGATCTCGAGCAGTACTTC. Translating gives CASSLRGDLEQYF.

V and J are TRBV29-1 and TRBJ2-3; tentative D call: TRBD2 (6 bases). This CDR3 is built from 13 residues. Trimming removed 6 bases at V and 2 bases at J, with 12 bases between. Germline CDR1 SQVTM, CDR2 ANQGSEA. The CDR3 here is CSVGGRYTDTQYF. The CDR3 nucleotides are TGCAGCGTGGGAGGTCGCTACACAGATACGCAGTATTTT.

The V gene is TRBV28, the J gene TRBJ2-7; D might be TRBD2 (6 bases). The CDR3 has 14 residues. Germline V gives CDR1 MDHEN, CDR2 SYDVKM. Trimming stripped 3 bases from V and 3 bases from J, with 12 bases between. CDR3 nucleotide sequence: TGTGCCAGCAGTTTCGATCGGGAGAGCTACGAGCAGTACTTC. Its translation is CASSFDRESYEQYF.

The chain recombines TRBV25-1 with TRBJ2-5, with 9 bases matching TRBD2. This CDR3 has 14 residues. Unmatched junction bases numbered 5, after V lost 5 bases and J lost 4 bases. CDR1 and CDR2 from the germline V gene are MGHDK and SYGVNS. CDR3 DNA sequence: TGTGCCAGCAGTAGGGCGGGAGGGGGAGAGACCCAGTACTTC. This encodes CASSRAGGGETQYF.

This chain joins TRBV6-5 and TRBJ2-7; 8 bases agree with TRBD1. The CDR3 runs to 13 residues. J lost 1 base, V lost 10 bases, and 6 bases had no gene match. CDR1 and CDR2 (germline): MNHEY, SVGAGI. CDR3 sequence: CATERTGSYEQYF. For the CDR3, the DNA is TGTGCCACCGAACGGACAGGGTCCTACGAGCAGTACTTC.

V is TRBV19 and J is TRBJ1-1; 7 bases map to TRBD1. This CDR3 contains 12 residues. Germline V CDR1 and CDR2: LNHDA, SQIVND (reference sequence). Trimming cost V 9 bases and J 3 bases; bases outside gene matches: 4. The CDR3 reads CASVGGYTEAFF. For the CDR3, the DNA is TGTGCCAGCGTAGGGGGCTACACTGAAGCTTTCTTT.

The V call is TRBV28, the J call TRBJ2-3; perhaps TRBD1 as D (5 bases). The CDR3 consists of 15 residues. Trimming took off 2 bases at V and 2 bases at J, with 11 bases between the two ends. Germline V CDR1 and CDR2: MDHEN, SYDVKM. CDR3 DNA: TGTGCCAGCAGTTTAATTCAGGGCCCCACAGATACGCAGTATTTT. It codes for CASSLIQGPTDTQYF.

This clone was recorded once. This chain links TRBV11-2 with TRBJ2-1; 8 nucleotides line up with TRBD2. CDR3 size: 15 residues. Trimming at V came to 1 base and at J to 2 bases, leaving 1 base not matched to a gene. Germline CDR1 SGHAT, CDR2 FQNNGV. CDR3 amino acids: CASSLGLATYNEQFF. CDR3 DNA sequence: TGTGCCAGCAGCTTAGGACTAGCGACCTACAATGAGCAGTTCTTC.

V usage is TRBV11-1 and J usage is TRBJ2-7; 8 positions agree with TRBD1. V was clipped by 5 bases and J by 0 bases; unmatched bases: 3. The CDR3 sequence is 14 residues long. Germline CDR1 is SGHAT and CDR2 is FQDESV (reference sequence). CDR3 loop: CASSLDRGSYEQYF. In DNA form, the CDR3 reads TGTGCCAGCAGCCTCGACAGGGGCTCCTACGAGCAGTACTTC. Complete variable domain (other parts from reference TRBV11-1 and TRBJ2-7): EAEVAQSPRYKITEKSQAVAFWCDPISGHATLYWYRQILGQGPELLVQFQDESVVDDSQLPKDRFSAERLKGVDSTLKIQPAELGDSAMYLCASSLDRGSYEQYFGPGTRLTVT.

The chain uses TRBV27 and TRBJ2-7; no reliable D call. Germline V CDR1 and CDR2: MNHEY, SMNVEV (reference sequence). The CDR3 sequence is 13 residues long. Trimming took 5 bases from V and 3 from J, leaving 11 bases between them. The CDR3 sequence: CASSPVDNYEQYF. As DNA, the CDR3 is TGTGCCAGCAGTCCCGTTGACAACTACGAGCAGTACTTC.

The rearrangement joins TRBV10-1 to TRBJ2-1; D perhaps matches TRBD2 (6 bases). This CDR3 is 16 amino acids long. Germline CDR1 reads WNHNN; CDR2 reads SYGVQD (reference sequence). Trimming cost V 0 bases and J 0 bases, with 9 bases left between them. As DNA, the CDR3 is TGCGCCAGCAGTGAGTCGATAGCGGCCTCCTACAATGAGCAGTTCTTC. This translates into CASSESIAASYNEQFF.